One sample yielded the 30 T cell receptor beta chains listed below, sequenced in a study of shared T cell receptors in the human thymus. Generated by immunoSEQ multiplex PCR, the TCRdb table keeps only in-frame clones and is missing some. The sample yields 720,000 or so clones, approximately 83% seen once. This sample was also put to use in a study of human thymus T cells.

Sequencing was carried out using thymocytes. The source is a girl under two years old with a congenital heart defect.

The V gene is TRBV6-6, the J gene TRBJ1-1; perhaps TRBD1 as D (5 bases). CDR1 is MNHNY, CDR2 SVGAGI, per germline (reference sequence). The CDR3 extends over 16 amino acids. V gave up 5 bases and J gave up 4 bases, with 20 bases separating them. This chain's CDR3 is CASSRSEWVGGTEAFF. The CDR3 DNA reads TGTGCCAGCAGTCGAAGCGAGTGGGTGGGGGGCACTGAAGCTTTCTTT.

The chain employs TRBV5-6 and TRBJ2-1; 11 nucleotides align to TRBD2. Germline lookup yields CDR1 SGHDT and CDR2 YYEEEE. The CDR3 sequence is 16 residues long. Trimming cost V 4 bases and J 7 bases; bases outside gene matches: 10. The DNA of the CDR3 is TGTGCCAGCAGCGAAAACACTAGCGGGGGAAATAATGAGCAGTTCTTC. It encodes CASSENTSGGNNEQFF.

The rearrangement uses TRBV5-1 and TRBJ1-2; the match to TRBD1 covers 9 bases. With V trimmed by 1 base and J by 6 bases, 4 bases remained unmatched. CDR1 and CDR2 (germline): SGHRS, YFSETQ. The CDR3 runs 14 residues. The CDR3 bases are TGCGCCAGCAGCTTGTCCGGGACAGGGAATGGCTACACCTTC. It specifies CASSLSGTGNGYTF. Full variable domain (outside the CDR3, taken from reference TRBV5-1 and TRBJ1-2): KAGVTQTPRYLIKTRGQQVTLSCSPISGHRSVSWYQQTPGQGLQFLFEYFSETQRNKGNFPGRFSGRQFSNSRSEMNVSTLELGDSALYLCASSLSGTGNGYTFGSGTRLTVV.

The chain recombines TRBV7-9 with TRBJ1-1; D uncertain. Germline V gives CDR1 SEHNR, CDR2 FQNEAQ (reference sequence). The CDR3 loop spans 15 amino acids. The V end was cut by 1 base, the J end by 3 bases, with 12 bases between. This CDR3 reads CASSLGSGEDTEAFF. In DNA form, the CDR3 reads TGTGCCAGCAGCTTAGGATCTGGGGAGGACACTGAAGCTTTCTTT.

The V gene is TRBV5-6, the J gene TRBJ1-1; TRBD1 matches 10 bases. This CDR3 has 19 residues. CDR1 and CDR2 from the germline V gene are SGHDT and YYEEEE. V lost 0 bases to trimming and J lost 4 bases; unmatched junction nucleotides: 15. In DNA form, the CDR3 reads TGTGCCAGCAGCTTGGATCGGGACAGGGGTAGGGGAAAGAGCACTGAAGCTTTCTTT. Translation: CASSLDRDRGRGKSTEAFF. The variable domain in full, completed from reference TRBV5-6 and TRBJ1-1, reads DAGVTQSPTHLIKTRGQQVTLRCSPKSGHDTVSWYQQALGQGPQFIFQYYEEEERQRGNFPDRFSGHQFPNYSSELNVNALLLGDSALYLCASSLDRDRGRGKSTEAFFGQGTRLTVV.

The table lists this clone with a count of one. The gene calls are TRBV19 and TRBJ1-6; D gene unclear. CDR1 and CDR2 from the germline V gene are LNHDA and SQIVND (reference sequence). This CDR3 comprises 15 residues. V was pared by 8 bases and J by 0 bases, with 11 bases between. CDR3 nucleotides: TGTGCCAGTCGCGGGGTTGGCTCCTATAATTCACCCCTCCACTTT. Its translation is CASRGVGSYNSPLHF.

This chain uses TRBV15 with TRBJ2-1, with D tentatively TRBD2 (7 bases). V was trimmed by 1 base and J by 2 bases, leaving 15 bases between them. This CDR3 region has 17 residues. Germline V CDR1 and CDR2: LNHNV, YYDKDF (reference sequence). CDR3 in DNA: TGTGCCACCAGCAGAGCCCCAGGCGGGGGCCCCTACAATGAGCAGTTCTTC. Its protein product is CATSRAPGGGPYNEQFF.

The chain couples TRBV9 to TRBJ2-2, with D uncertain. The CDR3 is 14 residues long. CDR1 and CDR2 from the germline V gene are SGDLS and YYNGEE. Between the trimmed V and J ends, which lost 3 bases and 4 bases, there was a span of 10 bases. The CDR3 DNA follows: TGTGCCAGCAGCGCGCCCCACGGCACCGGGGAGCTGTTTTTT. The encoded protein is CASSAPHGTGELFF.

The V gene is TRBV4-3, the J gene TRBJ1-2; 7 bases map to TRBD1. The CDR3 totals 17 residues. J was trimmed by 5 bases and V by 4 bases; bases with no gene match: 16. The germline gives CDR1 LGHNA, CDR2 YSLEER. The CDR3 sequence: CASSPGRPSGTEYGYTF. CDR3 DNA sequence: TGCGCCAGCAGCCCCGGGCGCCCCTCCGGGACAGAGTATGGCTACACCTTC.

The chain combines TRBV15 with TRBJ1-2; possible D gene TRBD1, 5 bases. Trimming cost V 2 bases and J 6 bases, with 16 bases left between them. The CDR3 runs to 15 residues. Germline values: CDR1 LNHNV, CDR2 YYDKDF (reference sequence). The CDR3 DNA sequence: TGTGCCACCAGCAGAAGCCCGGGACTTCACGATGGCTACACCTTC. The encoded protein is CATSRSPGLHDGYTF. The full variable domain, in which reference TRBV15 and TRBJ1-2 provide the parts outside the CDR3, is DAMVIQNPRYQVTQFGKPVTLSCSQTLNHNVMYWYQQKSSQAPKLLFHYYDKDFNNEADTPDNFQSRRPNTSFCFLDIRSPGLGDTAMYLCATSRSPGLHDGYTFGSGTRLTVV.

This clone was observed a few times. The chain couples TRBV2 to TRBJ1-2, with unresolved D. Germline CDR1 SNHLY, CDR2 FYNNEI. Between the trimmed V and J ends, which lost 6 bases and 8 bases, there was a span of 16 bases. This CDR3 is 13 amino acids long. CDR3 sequence (DNA): TGTGCCAGCAGGGGCACCGTGAGCCGGGGCTACACCTTC. Protein: CASRGTVSRGYTF.

This chain links TRBV28 with TRBJ1-3; TRBD1 matches at 7 bases. CDR3 size: 18 residues. From germline, CDR1 is MDHEN and CDR2 SYDVKM. Trimming removed 5 bases from V and 0 bases from J; junction bases left unmatched: 13. The CDR3 DNA is TGTGCCAGCAGTCCTATAGCCCGACAGGGCGCCTCTGGAAACACCATATATTTT. Residues: CASSPIARQGASGNTIYF.

The J gene is TRBJ2-1, the V gene TRBV10-3; possibly TRBD2 for D (5 bases). The germline gives CDR1 ENHRY, CDR2 SYGVKD. The CDR3 consists of 13 residues. Trimming removed 5 bases from V and 1 base from J, with 6 bases in between. The CDR3 loop reads CAISPGSYNEQFF. In nucleotides, the CDR3 is TGTGCCATCAGTCCGGGGTCCTACAATGAGCAGTTCTTC.

The V call is TRBV6-8, the J call TRBJ2-7, with TRBD1 identical over 8 bases. The V gene end was trimmed by 1 base and the J gene end by 2 bases; junction bases not matched to a gene: 7. Germline CDR1 and CDR2: MNHGY and SAAAGT. There are 16 residues in the CDR3. The CDR3 loop is CASSYFPRGHPYEQYF. The CDR3 DNA reads as TGTGCCAGCAGTTACTTCCCCAGGGGGCACCCCTACGAGCAGTACTTC.

In regard to this clone: One end of the junction is discordant with germline, which a read error may explain. The rearrangement links TRBV7-7 to TRBJ1-4, with 8 nucleotides matching TRBD1. The CDR3 length is 17 residues. The germline gives CDR1 SSHAT, CDR2 FNYEAQ (reference sequence). This chain's CDR3 is CASSTTYPGQESEKLFF. As DNA, the CDR3 is TGTGCTAGCAGCACCACATACCCGGGACAGGAGAGTGAAAAACTGTTTTTT.

The chain links TRBV28 to TRBJ1-6; tentatively, D is TRBD1 (5 bases). Germline CDR1 MDHEN, CDR2 SYDVKM. Trimming took 5 bases from V and 7 from J, leaving 18 bases between them. The CDR3 extends over 16 amino acids. Here the CDR3 DNA reads TGTGCCAGCAGTCCGGATTGGGGGGGGGACAATTCACCCCTCCACTTT. Its protein product is CASSPDWGGDNSPLHF.

This clone was detected once. The CDR3 bases are TGTGCCAGCAGCTTAGCGGGGGGAGTGGAAAAACTGTTTTTT. As protein: CASSLAGGVEKLFF. The rearrangement joins TRBV7-9 to TRBJ1-4; TRBD1 might be the D (5 bases). The ends were cut back, 0 bases at V and 8 bases at J, with 10 bases in the middle. The length of the CDR3 is 14 residues. Germline V lookup: CDR1 SEHNR, CDR2 FQNEAQ (reference sequence). Drawing the rest from reference TRBV7-9 and TRBJ1-4, the complete variable domain is DTGVSQNPRHKITKRGQNVTFRCDPISEHNRLYWYRQTLGQGPEFLTYFQNEAQLEKSRLLSDRFSAERPKGSFSTLEIQRTEQGDSAMYLCASSLAGGVEKLFFGSGTQLSVL.

This clone was seen once. The CDR3 loop reads CSALGAETQYF. The CDR3 bases are TGCAGTGCTTTGGGGGCCGAGACCCAGTACTTC. The rearrangement uses TRBV20-1 and TRBJ2-5, with D perhaps TRBD1 (6 bases). Germline V gene sequence: CDR1 DFQATT, CDR2 SNEGSKA (reference sequence). V was trimmed by 5 bases and J by 5 bases, leaving 9 bases between them. The CDR3 loop spans 11 amino acids.

This chain uses TRBV9 with TRBJ2-5; 7 bases match TRBD2. The CDR3 extends over 16 amino acids. Germline V gives CDR1 SGDLS, CDR2 YYNGEE. With V trimmed by 4 bases and J by 0 bases, 9 bases remained unmatched. CDR3 sequence: CASSHDYGGDQETQYF. The CDR3 DNA is TGTGCCAGCAGCCACGATTATGGGGGGGACCAAGAGACCCAGTACTTC.

The V gene is TRBV7-6, the J gene TRBJ2-2; the D gene is possibly TRBD2 (6 bases). Germline V gene sequence: CDR1 SGHVS, CDR2 FNYEAQ. V lost 1 base and J 3 bases, leaving 15 bases between the germline ends. This CDR3 is built from 17 residues. CDR3 sequence reads: CASSLEAGRIYTGELFF. The CDR3 DNA follows: TGTGCCAGCAGCTTAGAAGCGGGTAGGATATACACCGGGGAGCTGTTTTTT.

The V and J genes are TRBV28 and TRBJ1-1; 7 bases are shared with TRBD1. The CDR3 has 15 residues. Losses at the gene ends were 5 bases for V and 5 bases for J; bases not matched to a gene: 11. Germline V gene lookup returns CDR1 MDHEN and CDR2 SYDVKM. The CDR3 here is CASSTRDSWGTEAFF. The CDR3 DNA reads TGTGCCAGCAGTACGAGGGACAGTTGGGGGACTGAAGCTTTCTTT.

V usage is TRBV5-1 and J usage is TRBJ1-1; D perhaps matches TRBD1 (5 bases). The ends were cut back, 2 bases at V and 2 bases at J, with 16 bases in the middle. There are 16 residues in the CDR3. Germline V gene data show CDR1 as SGHRS and CDR2 as YFSETQ. Here the CDR3 reads CASSFQTTGTNTEAFF. In DNA, the CDR3 is TGCGCCAGCAGCTTTCAAACCACAGGCACTAACACTGAAGCTTTCTTT. Drawing the rest from reference TRBV5-1 and TRBJ1-1, the complete variable domain is KAGVTQTPRYLIKTRGQQVTLSCSPISGHRSVSWYQQTPGQGLQFLFEYFSETQRNKGNFPGRFSGRQFSNSRSEMNVSTLELGDSALYLCASSFQTTGTNTEAFFGQGTRLTVV.

V usage is TRBV12-5 and J usage is TRBJ1-5; D gene unclear. V lost 6 bases, J lost 3 bases, and 12 bases lay in between. The CDR3 is made up of 14 amino acids. Germline V lookup: CDR1 LGHNT, CDR2 FRNRAP. CDR3 in DNA: TGTGCTAGTGGCTTAACAGCATACAATCAGCCCCAGCATTTT. Its protein product is CASGLTAYNQPQHF.

The chain is built from TRBV10-3 and TRBJ2-7; 7 bases align to TRBD1. The CDR3 length is 14 residues. V was pared by 8 bases and J by 2 bases, with 9 bases of the junction left unmatched. The V gene's germline CDR1 is ENHRY and CDR2 SYGVKD. The CDR3 loop reads CAIGGQNFPYEQYF. The CDR3 DNA reads as TGTGCCATCGGGGGACAGAATTTCCCCTACGAGCAGTACTTC.

The rearrangement links TRBV6-1 to TRBJ2-7; weak D call: TRBD2 (6 bases). Looked up from germline, CDR1 is MNHNS and CDR2 is SASEGT. Trimming left V 2 bases short and J 2 bases short, with 19 bases between. The CDR3 extends over 17 amino acids. The CDR3 is CASSEHHRRDLAYEQYF. The CDR3 DNA reads TGTGCCAGCAGTGAACACCACCGGCGGGATTTAGCCTACGAGCAGTACTTC.

The V and J genes are TRBV7-9 and TRBJ2-7; the match to TRBD2 covers 9 bases. The CDR3 consists of 17 residues. J lost 1 base, V lost 2 bases, and 9 bases had no gene match. Germline V lookup: CDR1 SEHNR, CDR2 FQNEAQ (reference sequence). The CDR3 loop is CASSLSRSGGRSYEQYF. CDR3 nucleotides: TGTGCCAGCAGCTTATCCCGTAGCGGGGGCCGATCCTACGAGCAGTACTTC.

A single count supports this clone. The V call is TRBV12-5, the J call TRBJ1-5; TRBD1 matches at 9 bases. The CDR3 has 16 amino acids. After removal of 1 base from V and 9 bases from J, the junction contained 10 bases not matched to a gene. Germline V gives CDR1 LGHNT, CDR2 FRNRAP. CDR3: CASGLGDRDPISPQHF. The CDR3 nucleotides are TGTGCTAGTGGTTTGGGGGACAGGGACCCGATCTCGCCCCAGCATTTT.

CDR3 nucleotides: TGCGCCAGCAGCGACATTGTCGGCACCTTAGCAGGGGCTGGAAACACCATATATTTT. It translates to CASSDIVGTLAGAGNTIYF. The chain carries TRBV5-1 and TRBJ1-3, with D tentatively TRBD1 (6 bases). The CDR3 sequence is 19 residues long. With 4 bases removed from V and 2 bases from J, the gap between germline ends came to 25 bases. Germline values: CDR1 SGHRS, CDR2 YFSETQ.

The chain joins TRBV4-1 to TRBJ1-4, with TRBD1 matching 9 bases. Germline-derived CDR1 and CDR2 are MGHRA and YSYEKL. This CDR3 is 15 amino acids long. Trimming took 1 base from V and 5 from J; bases not matched to a gene: 2. CDR3 sequence: CASSQAGTGNEKLFF. The CDR3, as DNA: TGCGCCAGCAGCCAAGCCGGGACAGGGAATGAAAAACTGTTTTTT.

This clone was seen only a few times. The J gene is TRBJ1-2, the V gene TRBV4-1; D remains ambiguous. The CDR3 consists of 16 residues. V lost 0 bases and J 5 bases, leaving 16 bases between the germline ends. In germline, CDR1 is MGHRA, CDR2 YSYEKL. This chain's CDR3 is CASSQDLGRVRYGYTF. The CDR3 nucleotides are TGCGCCAGCAGCCAAGATCTAGGGAGGGTTCGTTATGGCTACACCTTC.